The sequence of this T cell receptor (beta chain) was determined in a study of blood T cell repertoires in COVID-19 (dated by TCRdb to 2019 to 2021). Broadly, across the study: The collaborator samples originated in the United States, Italy and Spain and spanned the acute and convalescent phases of COVID-19. The material from the prospective study consisted of cDNA or gDNA derived from T cells, B-cell-depleted T cells, or PBMCs. Deeply sampled blood TCRbeta repertoires from subjects exposed to, actively infected with, or recovered from COVID-19 were included in the dataset. A freely available public database, intended as a resource for researchers studying the immune response to SARS-CoV-2, is where the repertoires were released. Samples came from the ongoing ImmuneRACE study (first 160 participants) plus 1,254 subjects from 6 global collaborators. A de-identified subject ID, COVID-19 status, age in years and sex were almost always included in the sample metadata. Where available, HLA class I and class II types were taken from metadata supplied by the sample provider and were not determined by assay-based typing.

One collaborating source in Seattle enrolled patients during active infection and followed them longitudinally through the course of disease. Collaborating institutions collected whole blood in K2EDTA tubes following their own protocols. Collaborator samples were shipped for TCRbeta analysis as frozen whole blood, isolated PBMCs, or DNA extracted from either sample type. TCRbeta CDR3 regions were amplified from genomic DNA by means of the immunoSEQ Assay, a bias-controlled multiplex PCR. The study's own analysis went as follows. The number of nucleated cells in each sample was estimated by amplification of reference gene primers within the assay. To quantify the absolute abundance of each unique TCRbeta CDR3 rearrangement, sequence reads were collapsed and filtered. Productive Simpson clonality was computed per sample as the square root of Simpson's diversity index over productive rearrangements. The clones in this table, taken by TCRdb from immuneACCESS, are in-frame only. Not every clone is retained; where verified, under half of the shortfall comes from an unresolved V gene, and the cause of the rest is unknown. V and J calls and clone size are those listed in that table; D and trimming were worked out from the DNA. Here the sample has about 96,000 clones; around 90% occur a single time. The ten largest clones capture 4% to 4.5% of the sample.

A word on this clone: Its cognate antigen has yet to be identified. Qualities for individual bases were not recorded, and no much larger clone is one base off.

For this chain, trimming is 4 bases at the V end and 7 bases at the J end, and the number of junction bases without a gene match is 9. Its CDR3 holds 13 amino acids, cysteine through phenylalanine. Only CDR3 DNA remains: 39 bases, in frame from the first base. The germline V gene (reference sequence) sets CDR1 to GTSNPN and CDR2 to SVGIG. The investigation overall reported the following: How much clinical and demographic metadata was included differed by source and by participant, and the metadata was provided uncurated.

This sequence originates from a human donor with COVID-19, enrolled during active disease. The donor label of this sample is uncertain. This receptor chain uses TRBV30 and TRBJ1-2; 7 central bases correspond to TRBD1. Sequences were obtained from peripheral blood. This receptor carries the CDR3 CAWTTGFDSGYTF. The sequenced DNA is TGTGCCTGGACGACAGGGTTTGATAGTGGCTACACCTTC.